This TCR beta chain comes out of a study of cytomegalovirus exposure and HLA in healthy donors. The PCR had 60 Vbeta and 13 Jbeta primers. The method was immunoSEQ multiplex PCR; TCRdb's version includes in-frame clones alone and lacks a portion of them. The data show approximately 190,000 clones, under 90% seen once. The V segment lost 4 bases and the J segment 4 bases; nucleotides outside the gene matches: 8. The CDR3 has 18 residues. CDR1 LGHNA and CDR2 YSLEER come from the germline V gene. The receptor's source is a boy between 2 and 10 years old in good health and CMV-seronegative. What was sequenced was PBMCs. The rearrangement uses TRBV4-3 and TRBJ2-2, with TRBD2 matching 14 bases. The CDR3 here is CASSRQTSGGAITGELFF. The CDR3 DNA reads as TGCGCCAGCAGCCGCCAGACTAGCGGGGGGGCCATCACCGGGGAGCTGTTTTTT.